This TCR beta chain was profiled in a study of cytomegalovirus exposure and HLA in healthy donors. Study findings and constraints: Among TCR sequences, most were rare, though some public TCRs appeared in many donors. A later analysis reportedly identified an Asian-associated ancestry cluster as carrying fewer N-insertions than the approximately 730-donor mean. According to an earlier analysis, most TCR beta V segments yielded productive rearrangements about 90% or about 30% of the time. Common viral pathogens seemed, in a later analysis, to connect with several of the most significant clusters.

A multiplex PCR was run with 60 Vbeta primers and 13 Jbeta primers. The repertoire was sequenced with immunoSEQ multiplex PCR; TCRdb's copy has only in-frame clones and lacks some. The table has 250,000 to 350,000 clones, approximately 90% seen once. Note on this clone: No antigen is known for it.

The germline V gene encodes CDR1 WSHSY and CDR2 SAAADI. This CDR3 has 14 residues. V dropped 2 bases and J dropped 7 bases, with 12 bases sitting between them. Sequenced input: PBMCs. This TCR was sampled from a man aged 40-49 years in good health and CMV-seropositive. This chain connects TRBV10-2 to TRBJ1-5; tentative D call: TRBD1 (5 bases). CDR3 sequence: CASSEGVRGQPQHF. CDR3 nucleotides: TGCGCCAGCAGTGAGGGGGTCCGGGGGCAGCCCCAGCATTTT.